A single sample is the source of the 6 T cell receptor beta chains below, sequenced in a study of patients and donors after allogeneic stem cell transplantation. TCRdb re-called the RT-PCR reads with MiXCR, one entry per CDR3 protein. Here the sample spans 200,000 to 250,000 distinct CDR3 sequences, approximately 14% being singletons. The sequenced material came from blood, either unsorted or a sorted T cell fraction (not recorded which). Source of these receptors: a human donor who was either an allogeneic HSCT recipient or a stem cell or donor lymphocyte infusion donor (not recorded which). It is not recorded whose cells these are; they may come from a transplant donor.

This clonotype occurred a few times. This sequence joins TRBV25-1 and TRBJ1-2, with a possible D match to TRBD1 (5 bases). The V end was cut by 3 bases, the J end by 7 bases, with 15 bases between. This CDR3 comprises 14 residues. The V gene's germline CDR1 is MGHDK and CDR2 SYGVNS. The CDR3 here is CASSDGRGLFGYTF. The CDR3 coding sequence is TGTGCCAGCAGTGATGGGAGGGGCCTTTTTGGCTACACCTTC.

The chain combines TRBV20-1 with TRBJ2-3; 9 bases agree with TRBD2. Germline-derived CDR1 and CDR2 are DFQATT and SNEGSKA (reference sequence). The CDR3 length is 16 residues. Trimming cost V 1 base and J 2 bases; bases outside gene matches: 7. The CDR3 DNA reads TGCAGTGCTAGAGTGCCAGCGGGGGGAATCACAGATACGCAGTATTTT. It encodes CSARVPAGGITDTQYF.

This clonotype has just a few counts. The rearrangement uses TRBV4-3 and TRBJ2-5, with 8 positions matching TRBD2. In germline, CDR1 is LGHNA, CDR2 YSLEER. The length of the CDR3 is 18 residues. V trimming: 0 bases; J trimming: 1 base; junction bases outside the gene matches: 10. The CDR3 protein is CASSQEKTSGKTQETQYF. CDR3 sequence (DNA): TGCGCCAGCAGCCAAGAAAAAACTAGCGGAAAAACCCAAGAGACCCAGTACTTC.

This clonotype was observed a few times. This sequence joins TRBV6-5 and TRBJ2-5; unclear D gene. Trimming cost V 0 bases and J 7 bases, with 18 bases left between them. This CDR3 is 16 amino acids long. CDR1 is MNHEY and CDR2 is SVGAGI in the germline V gene. CDR3 in DNA: TGTGCCAGCAGTTACTCATCGGACGCGCCGCCAGGGACCCAGTACTTC. Amino acids: CASSYSSDAPPGTQYF.

The chain has TRBV5-6 and TRBJ2-3; TRBD1 agrees at 9 bases. J lost 0 bases, V lost 5 bases, and 7 bases had no gene match. CDR1 SGHDT and CDR2 YYEEEE come from the germline V gene. CDR3 size: 16 residues. CDR3 in amino acids: CASRTLGQGSTDTQYF. For the CDR3, the DNA is TGTGCCAGCAGGACCCTCGGACAGGGGAGCACAGATACGCAGTATTTT.

This clonotype was found once. This chain connects TRBV20-1 to TRBJ2-3, with D maybe TRBD2 (6 bases). V lost 6 bases, J lost 3 bases, and 13 bases lay in between. This CDR3 has 13 residues. The germline V gene has CDR1 DFQATT and CDR2 SNEGSKA (reference sequence). The CDR3, as DNA: TGCAGTGCAGCGACTAGTGTGACAGATACGCAGTATTTT. It encodes CSAATSVTDTQYF.